This TCR beta chain was recorded in a study of blood T cell repertoires in COVID-19. Study background: There were acute and convalescent COVID-19 samples, and they came from the United States, Italy and Spain.

With 1 base clipped from V and 2 bases from J, the junction kept 4 bases outside the gene matches. This CDR3 is built from 15 residues. Germline V gene data show CDR1 as LGHNA and CDR2 as YSLEER. Original handling: Reference gene primer amplification gave nucleated cell count estimates. Method: immunoSEQ multiplex PCR; TCRdb's copy keeps in-frame clones and lacks some. V and J calls and clone size follow that table, whereas D and trimming were derived from the DNA. The sample has about 220,000 clones; around 87% are singletons. Sequencing was done on a sample of peripheral blood. The source of this sequence is a woman aged 25 to 39 who had recovered from COVID-19. The chain joins TRBV4-3 to TRBJ2-7; 8 bases align to TRBD1. The CDR3 here is CASSQAQGAPYEQYF. The CDR3, as DNA: TGCGCCAGCAGCCAAGCCCAGGGGGCCCCCTACGAGCAGTACTTC.